The 31 T cell receptor beta chains presented below share a single source sample, sequenced in a study of blood T cell repertoires in COVID-19. Repertoires were generated with immunoSEQ multiplex PCR, while TCRdb's copy carries only in-frame clones and drops some. Of 75,000 to 90,000 clones in the sample, around four fifths were seen once. Sequenced input: peripheral blood. These receptors were obtained from a man older than 75 with active or convalescent COVID-19.

The gene calls are TRBV5-1 and TRBJ1-1; 7 nucleotides line up with TRBD1. This CDR3 is built from 13 residues. Losses at the gene ends were 4 bases for V and 7 bases for J; bases not matched to a gene: 7. The germline CDR1 and CDR2 sequences are SGHRS and YFSETQ. In nucleotides, the CDR3 is TGCGCCAGCAGCCCCGGACAGGTCGGTGAAGCTTTCTTT. Translated: CASSPGQVGEAFF.

This clone came up a few times. The gene calls are TRBV9 and TRBJ1-4; 10 bases are a match to TRBD1. The CDR3 runs to 15 residues. Germline V gives CDR1 SGDLS, CDR2 YYNGEE. V was pared by 4 bases and J by 8 bases, with 8 bases of the junction left unmatched. This CDR3 is CASSTDRGRGEKLFF. The CDR3 nucleotides are TGTGCCAGCAGCACCGACAGGGGGCGAGGCGAAAAACTGTTTTTT.

The V call is TRBV6-5, the J call TRBJ2-6; no firm D call. V lost 6 bases and J 2 bases, leaving 11 bases between the germline ends. Per the germline V gene, CDR1 is MNHEY and CDR2 is SVGAGI. This CDR3 is built from 15 residues. CDR3 bases: TGTGCCAGCAGCCGCCTATCGGCTGGGGCCAACGTCCTGACTTTC. Protein product: CASSRLSAGANVLTF.

Concerning this clone itself: One junction end disagrees with the germline gene, perhaps due to a read error. The chain joins TRBV7-7 to TRBJ2-2; 8 positions agree with TRBD1. The CDR3 loop spans 16 amino acids. Germline lookup yields CDR1 SSHAT and CDR2 FNYEAQ (reference sequence). The CDR3 spells CASSQVIGQGLGELFF. In nucleotides, the CDR3 is TGTGCTAGCAGCCAAGTTATAGGACAGGGCCTCGGGGAGCTGTTTTTT.

The V gene is TRBV27, the J gene TRBJ1-4; no clear D. V lost 5 bases, J lost 8 bases, and 18 bases lay in between. Germline V gene lookup returns CDR1 MNHEY and CDR2 SMNVEV (reference sequence). The CDR3 totals 15 residues. The CDR3 DNA reads as TGTGCCAGCAGTCTTCGGGAGGGTTGGAGGGAAAAACTGTTTTTT. Translation gives CASSLREGWREKLFF.

The J gene is TRBJ2-7, the V gene TRBV5-4; D gene uncertain. Trimming stripped 0 bases from V and 4 bases from J, with 11 bases between. This CDR3 contains 14 residues. The germline V gene has CDR1 SGHNT and CDR2 YYREEE (reference sequence). CDR3 amino acids: CASSLDPKSYEQYV. CDR3 DNA: TGTGCCAGCAGCTTGGACCCTAAATCTTACGAGCAGTACGTC.

The table lists this clone with a count of one. The genes are TRBV6-5 and TRBJ2-3; 9 nucleotides match TRBD1. Germline V gene lookup returns CDR1 MNHEY and CDR2 SVGAGI. The CDR3 consists of 14 residues. V was clipped by 6 bases and J by 5 bases; unmatched bases: 6. The CDR3 reads CASRGTGSIDTQYF. CDR3 nucleotide sequence: TGTGCCAGCAGGGGGACAGGGTCGATAGATACGCAGTATTTT.

The rearrangement joins TRBV6-2 or TRBV6-3 to TRBJ2-7; D is perhaps TRBD1 (6 bases). This CDR3 is built from 15 residues. The V gene's germline CDR1 is MNHEY and CDR2 SVGEGT. V was shortened by 2 bases and J by 4 bases, with 15 bases between the two germline ends. The chain's CDR3 is CASSYAGVVGYEQYV. The DNA for the CDR3 is TGTGCCAGCAGTTACGCAGGGGTTGTAGGTTACGAGCAGTACGTC.

The chain carries TRBV27 and TRBJ2-4; TRBD2 matches 8 bases. Germline-derived CDR1 and CDR2 are MNHEY and SMNVEV (reference sequence). This CDR3 spans 12 amino acids. J lost 9 bases, V lost 8 bases, and 6 bases had no gene match. The CDR3 sequence is CASHGGGGIQYF. The CDR3 region has the DNA TGTGCCAGCCACGGGGGGGGTGGCATTCAGTACTTC.

The V call is TRBV10-3, the J call TRBJ1-2, with a possible D match to TRBD1 (5 bases). Germline V lookup: CDR1 ENHRY, CDR2 SYGVKD. The CDR3 loop spans 15 amino acids. The germline V and J ends were trimmed by 6 bases and 3 bases, with 17 bases remaining between them. CDR3 DNA: TGTGCCATCAGGGCCAGTAGGGGCGAAGACTATGGCTACACCTTC. Amino acids: CAIRASRGEDYGYTF.

The chain has TRBV5-1 and TRBJ1-4; 8 bases agree with TRBD1. With V trimmed by 2 bases and J by 8 bases, 5 bases remained unmatched. The germline CDR1 and CDR2 sequences are SGHRS and YFSETQ. The CDR3 runs 14 residues. CDR3 bases: TGCGCCAGCAGCTTATGGACAGGGAACGAAAAACTGTTTTTT. Translated, it gives CASSLWTGNEKLFF.

This clone was counted a few times. The J gene is TRBJ2-5, the V gene TRBV11-2; D gene unclear. This CDR3 has 13 residues. V gave up 7 bases and J gave up 3 bases, with 12 bases separating them. Germline V gene lookup returns CDR1 SGHAT and CDR2 FQNNGV. This CDR3 reads CASTSRLKETQYF. The DNA of the CDR3 is TGTGCCAGCACCTCTAGGTTAAAAGAGACCCAGTACTTC.

The V and J genes are TRBV18 and TRBJ1-1; a weak D match, TRBD1 (5 bases). V was trimmed by 3 bases and J by 6 bases, leaving 14 bases between them. Germline lookup yields CDR1 KGHSH and CDR2 LQKENI. The CDR3 is made up of 14 amino acids. CDR3 coding DNA: TGTGCCAGCTCACCCCCGGGGGGTTGGGCTGAAGCTTTCTTT. Amino acids: CASSPPGGWAEAFF. Supplemented by reference TRBV18 and TRBJ1-1, the full variable domain reads NAGVMQNPRHLVRRRGQEARLRCSPMKGHSHVYWYRQLPEEGLKFMVYLQKENIIDESGMPKERFSAEFPKEGPSILRIQQVVRGDSAAYFCASSPPGGWAEAFFGQGTRLTVV.

The V gene is TRBV6-5, the J gene TRBJ1-6; no reliable D call. The V end lost 8 bases, the J end lost 7 bases, and 15 bases lay between the germline ends. Germline V gives CDR1 MNHEY, CDR2 SVGAGI. This CDR3 has 14 amino acids. The CDR3 DNA reads TGTGCCAGCGGAAATTCAGACGGGAATTCACCCCTCCACTTT. Translated, it gives CASGNSDGNSPLHF.

The gene calls are TRBV2 and TRBJ2-3, with 9 bases matching TRBD2. V lost 7 bases to trimming and J lost 1 base; unmatched junction nucleotides: 6. Germline values: CDR1 SNHLY, CDR2 FYNNEI. The CDR3 length is 15 residues. CDR3 region: CASMVLAGGTDTQYF. Written as DNA, the CDR3 is TGTGCCAGCATGGTGTTAGCGGGAGGCACAGATACGCAGTATTTT.

The chain uses TRBV18 and TRBJ1-1; TRBD1 is a possible D gene (5 bases). Germline V gene lookup returns CDR1 KGHSH and CDR2 LQKENI. The CDR3 loop spans 13 amino acids. Trimming left V 5 bases short and J 3 bases short, with 10 bases between. This chain's CDR3 is CASSTDSDTEAFF. The DNA for the CDR3 is TGTGCCAGCTCAACCGACAGTGACACTGAAGCTTTCTTT.

This sequence joins TRBV19 and TRBJ1-3; 7 bases fit TRBD1. Germline V gene sequence: CDR1 LNHDA, CDR2 SQIVND (reference sequence). CDR3 length equals 16 residues. J gave up 0 bases and V 6 bases, and 8 bases lay outside the gene matches. CDR3 residues: CASRRQGLSSGNTIYF. The CDR3 nucleotides read TGTGCCAGTAGGCGACAGGGCCTGAGCTCTGGAAACACCATATATTTT.

The chain uses TRBV19 and TRBJ2-5, with a possible D match to TRBD2 (6 bases). Trimming removed 6 bases at V and 1 base at J, with 9 bases between. This CDR3 has 13 residues. CDR1 is LNHDA, CDR2 SQIVND, per germline (reference sequence). The CDR3 coding sequence is TGTGCCAGTAGGGGAGGAGGCCAAGAGACCCAGTACTTC. Translating gives CASRGGGQETQYF.

The J gene is TRBJ1-2, the V gene TRBV19, with no clear D. The CDR3 loop spans 12 amino acids. The germline V and J ends were trimmed by 5 bases and 8 bases, with 12 bases remaining between them. Germline CDR1 and CDR2: LNHDA and SQIVND (reference sequence). The DNA for the CDR3 is TGTGCCAGTAGTCTCCAGTCCTGGGGCTACACCTTC. Protein sequence: CASSLQSWGYTF.

This sequence joins TRBV12-3 or TRBV12-4 and TRBJ1-1; 7 bases map to TRBD1. The J segment lost 2 bases and the V segment lost 6 bases, leaving 3 bases of the junction unmatched. This CDR3 has 13 amino acids. The CDR3 is CASSRDSNTEAFF. The DNA for the CDR3 is TGTGCCAGCAGCAGGGACAGCAACACTGAAGCTTTCTTT.

This chain joins TRBV28 and TRBJ2-5, with 7 bases lining up with TRBD1. This CDR3 has 16 residues. Per the germline V gene, CDR1 is MDHEN and CDR2 is SYDVKM. The J segment lost 1 base and the V segment lost 2 bases, leaving 7 bases of the junction unmatched. The CDR3 region is CASSLNLGQIQETQYF. CDR3 in DNA: TGTGCCAGCAGTTTAAATTTGGGACAGATCCAAGAGACCCAGTACTTC. The variable domain in full, with the rest retrieved from reference TRBV28 and TRBJ2-5, is DVKVTQSSRYLVKRTGEKVFLECVQDMDHENMFWYRQDPGLGLRLIYFSYDVKMKEKGDIPEGYSVSREKKERFSLILESASTNQTSMYLCASSLNLGQIQETQYFGPGTRLLVL.

This clone was observed once. The V gene is TRBV6-5, the J gene TRBJ1-2; possible D gene TRBD1, 5 bases. From germline, CDR1 is MNHEY and CDR2 SVGAGI. V was clipped by 5 bases and J by 2 bases, with 12 bases between them. CDR3 length: 14 residues. The DNA for the CDR3 is TGTGCCAGCAGTCGACAGTGGCAAAACTATGGCTACACCTTC. Residues: CASSRQWQNYGYTF.

In this sample, this clone turned up once. The genes are TRBV27 and TRBJ1-1; 7 bases agree with TRBD1. Germline V lookup: CDR1 MNHEY, CDR2 SMNVEV (reference sequence). This CDR3 comprises 15 residues. J was trimmed by 4 bases and V by 5 bases; bases with no gene match: 10. The CDR3 sequence is CASSPLTGAPTEAFF. As DNA, the CDR3 is TGTGCCAGCAGTCCCCTCACAGGGGCGCCCACTGAAGCTTTCTTT.

This chain connects TRBV19 to TRBJ1-3; D ambiguous. This CDR3 is built from 15 residues. Germline values: CDR1 LNHDA, CDR2 SQIVND (reference sequence). V was shortened by 1 base and J by 3 bases, with 10 bases between the two germline ends. The CDR3 is CASSIAPSIGNTIYF. In DNA form, the CDR3 reads TGTGCCAGTAGTATAGCCCCCAGTATTGGAAACACCATATATTTT.

The gene calls are TRBV2 and TRBJ1-5, with a possible D match to TRBD1 (5 bases). This CDR3 has 14 amino acids. Trimming took off 6 bases at V and 0 bases at J, with 9 bases between the two ends. CDR1 is SNHLY, CDR2 FYNNEI, per germline. CDR3 bases: TGTGCCAGCAGGGAGGGGATTAGCAATCAGCCCCAGCATTTT. It encodes CASREGISNQPQHF.

The chain joins TRBV18 to TRBJ1-2; D uncertain. Germline assignment: CDR1 KGHSH and CDR2 LQKENI. This CDR3 has 14 amino acids. V dropped 5 bases and J dropped 4 bases, with 14 bases sitting between them. The CDR3 nucleotides are TGTGCCAGCTCAGATACAGATTCCAGCTATGGCTACACCTTC. Protein product: CASSDTDSSYGYTF.

V and J are TRBV28 and TRBJ1-4; 7 positions agree with TRBD1. Unmatched junction bases numbered 9, after V lost 6 bases and J lost 5 bases. Germline CDR1 MDHEN, CDR2 SYDVKM. CDR3 length: 15 amino acids. DNA for the CDR3: TGTGCCAGCAGCCTAAGGGACAGCAGAAATGAAAAACTGTTTTTT. Residues: CASSLRDSRNEKLFF. The full variable domain, in which reference TRBV28 and TRBJ1-4 provide the parts outside the CDR3, is DVKVTQSSRYLVKRTGEKVFLECVQDMDHENMFWYRQDPGLGLRLIYFSYDVKMKEKGDIPEGYSVSREKKERFSLILESASTNQTSMYLCASSLRDSRNEKLFFGSGTQLSVL.

The chain recombines TRBV12-3 or TRBV12-4 with TRBJ2-5; D unclear. Trimming took 3 bases from V and 2 from J, leaving 7 bases between them. The CDR3 has 13 amino acids. In DNA, the CDR3 is TGTGCCAGCAGTTTCTGGCGGCAAGAGACCCAGTACTTC. Translating gives CASSFWRQETQYF.

The chain has TRBV24-1 and TRBJ2-2, with D perhaps TRBD2 (5 bases). Per germline, CDR1 KGHDR and CDR2 SFDVKD. Trimming stripped 1 base from V and 2 bases from J, with 7 bases between. The length of the CDR3 is 15 residues. DNA of the CDR3: TGTGCCACCAGTGATTTCGGGGTCAACACCGGGGAGCTGTTTTTT. Its protein is CATSDFGVNTGELFF.

The J gene is TRBJ2-1, the V gene TRBV24-1, with 7 bases matching TRBD2. V was pared by 3 bases and J by 3 bases, with 7 bases of the junction left unmatched. This CDR3 contains 16 residues. Germline lookup yields CDR1 KGHDR and CDR2 SFDVKD. CDR3 region: CATSDPVSGDYNEQFF. For the CDR3, the DNA is TGTGCCACCAGTGATCCGGTGAGCGGGGACTACAATGAGCAGTTCTTC.

The chain employs TRBV7-6 and TRBJ1-1; TRBD1 agrees at 12 bases. Germline assignment: CDR1 SGHVS and CDR2 FNYEAQ. Trimming at V came to 3 bases and at J to 1 base, leaving 3 bases not matched to a gene. This CDR3 has 16 amino acids. This CDR3 reads CASSLGQGAWNTEAFF. The DNA for the CDR3 is TGTGCCAGCAGCTTGGGACAGGGGGCTTGGAACACTGAAGCTTTCTTT.